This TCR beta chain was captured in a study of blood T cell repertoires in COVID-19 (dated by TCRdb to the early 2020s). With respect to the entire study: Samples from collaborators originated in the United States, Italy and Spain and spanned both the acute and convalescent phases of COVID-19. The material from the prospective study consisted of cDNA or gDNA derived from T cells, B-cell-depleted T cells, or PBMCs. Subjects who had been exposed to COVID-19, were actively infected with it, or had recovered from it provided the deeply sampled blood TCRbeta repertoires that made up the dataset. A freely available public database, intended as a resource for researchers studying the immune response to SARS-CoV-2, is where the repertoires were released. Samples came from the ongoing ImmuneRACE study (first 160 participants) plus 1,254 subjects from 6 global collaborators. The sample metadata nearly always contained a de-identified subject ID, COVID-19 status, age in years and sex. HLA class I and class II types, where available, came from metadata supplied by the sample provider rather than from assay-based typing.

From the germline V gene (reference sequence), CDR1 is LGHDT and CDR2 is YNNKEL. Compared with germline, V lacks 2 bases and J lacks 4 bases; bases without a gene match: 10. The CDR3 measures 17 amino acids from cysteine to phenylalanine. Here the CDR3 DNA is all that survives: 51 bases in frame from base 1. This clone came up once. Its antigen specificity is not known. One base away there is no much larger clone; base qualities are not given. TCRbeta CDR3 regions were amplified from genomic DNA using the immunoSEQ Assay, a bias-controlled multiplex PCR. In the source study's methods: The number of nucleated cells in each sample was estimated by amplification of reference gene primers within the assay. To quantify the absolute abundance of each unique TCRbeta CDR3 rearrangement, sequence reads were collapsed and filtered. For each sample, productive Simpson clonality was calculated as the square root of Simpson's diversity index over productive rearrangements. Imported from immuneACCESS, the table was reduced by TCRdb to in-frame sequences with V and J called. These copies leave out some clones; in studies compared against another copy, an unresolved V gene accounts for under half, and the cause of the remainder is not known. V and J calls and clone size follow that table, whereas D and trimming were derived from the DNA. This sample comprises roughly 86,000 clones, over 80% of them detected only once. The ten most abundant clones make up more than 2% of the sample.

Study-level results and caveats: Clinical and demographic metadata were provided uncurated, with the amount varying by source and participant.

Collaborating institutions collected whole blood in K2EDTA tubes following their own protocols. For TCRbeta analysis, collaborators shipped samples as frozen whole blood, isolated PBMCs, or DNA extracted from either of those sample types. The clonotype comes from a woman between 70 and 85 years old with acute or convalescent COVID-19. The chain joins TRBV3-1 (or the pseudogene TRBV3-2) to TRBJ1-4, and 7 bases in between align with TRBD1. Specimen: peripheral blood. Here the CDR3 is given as CASSQQSLAGGNEKLFF. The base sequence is TGTGCCAGCAGCCAACAGTCGCTCGCAGGGGGTAATGAAAAACTGTTTTTT.